What follows are 27 T cell receptor beta chains derived from one specimen sequenced in a study of Ad26.COV2.S vaccination and SARS-CoV-2 variants. Treatment defined: roughly 20 received Ad26.COV2.S at low or high dose, single or two shots; several received placebo; per-sample allocation not given. Material that was analyzed had been drawn on day 63 after the first vaccine or placebo injection. The protocol was immunoSEQ multiplex PCR, while the TCRdb copy is restricted to in-frame clones and leaves out a portion. Of hundreds of thousands of clones listed, about 89% are singletons. Sequencing was performed on peripheral blood, taken in a trial of Ad26.COV2.S vaccine versus placebo. The receptors shown here come from a person between 18 and 59 years old who received the Ad26.COV2.S COVID-19 vaccine or a placebo.

The chain has TRBV7-8 and TRBJ1-4; 7 bases are a match to TRBD1. Germline assignment: CDR1 SGHVS and CDR2 FQNEAQ. Trimming cost V 4 bases and J 8 bases; bases outside gene matches: 10. CDR3 length: 15 amino acids. CDR3 amino acids: CASSSTGTDGEKLFF. As DNA, the CDR3 is TGTGCCAGCAGCTCAACCGGGACAGACGGGGAAAAACTGTTTTTT.

The V gene is TRBV4-3, the J gene TRBJ2-7; 9 positions match TRBD1. V was clipped by 4 bases and J by 3 bases; unmatched bases: 10. CDR3 size: 16 residues. Germline V gives CDR1 LGHNA, CDR2 YSLEER. CDR3 coding DNA: TGCGCCAGCAGCCCCTCAACCGGGACAGGGAACTACGAGCAGTACTTC. It specifies CASSPSTGTGNYEQYF.

This clone was seen just once. The chain has TRBV28 and TRBJ2-1, with 11 bases lining up with TRBD2. This CDR3 has 16 amino acids. Germline V gene lookup returns CDR1 MDHEN and CDR2 SYDVKM. V gave up 2 bases and J gave up 3 bases; unmatched junction bases: 3. The CDR3 reads CASSLTSGRLYNEQFF. The DNA of the CDR3 is TGTGCCAGCAGTTTAACTAGCGGGAGACTCTACAATGAGCAGTTCTTC.

The chain links TRBV19 to TRBJ2-7; 10 bases fit TRBD1. This CDR3 has 15 residues. The V gene's germline CDR1 is LNHDA and CDR2 SQIVND (reference sequence). Unmatched junction bases numbered 9, after V lost 6 bases and J lost 4 bases. DNA of the CDR3: TGTGCCAGTAGCCATTCCGACAGGGGGCTGTACGAGCAGTACTTC. Protein: CASSHSDRGLYEQYF.

The rearrangement links TRBV11-2 to TRBJ1-1; 9 bases match TRBD1. V lost 7 bases and J lost 3; bases outside the gene matches: 12. CDR1 and CDR2 from the germline V gene are SGHAT and FQNNGV. The CDR3 covers 16 residues. The CDR3 DNA reads TGTGCCAGCACCCAGACGACAGGGGGACTTGACACTGAAGCTTTCTTT. This gives the protein CASTQTTGGLDTEAFF.

This chain links TRBV3-1 (or the pseudogene TRBV3-2) with TRBJ1-1, with unresolved D. V lost 0 bases and J lost 2, with 13 bases in between. The CDR3 is 16 residues long. From germline, CDR1 is LGHDT and CDR2 YNNKEL (reference sequence). The CDR3 protein is CASSQDAKGRNTEAFF. The CDR3 DNA sequence: TGTGCCAGCAGCCAAGATGCCAAGGGAAGAAACACTGAAGCTTTCTTT.

V gene TRBV11-2 combines with J gene TRBJ2-7; D is undetermined. Germline V gene lookup returns CDR1 SGHAT and CDR2 FQNNGV. V gave up 0 bases and J gave up 0 bases, with 6 bases separating them. The CDR3 sequence is 14 residues long. CDR3 DNA sequence: TGTGCCAGCAGCTTAGAACAGAGCTCCTACGAGCAGTACTTC. This gives the protein CASSLEQSSYEQYF.

V and J are TRBV5-4 and TRBJ2-7; possibly TRBD1 for D (5 bases). Germline CDR1 reads SGHNT; CDR2 reads YYREEE (reference sequence). Trimming stripped 4 bases from V and 7 bases from J, with 15 bases between. The CDR3 is 13 amino acids. The CDR3 region is CASSTEQVSEQYF. The CDR3 DNA reads as TGTGCCAGCAGCACGGAACAGGTTTCGGAGCAGTACTTC.

This clone occurred a few times. This chain connects TRBV3-1 (or the pseudogene TRBV3-2) to TRBJ2-1, with D perhaps being TRBD1 or TRBD2 (5 bases each). V was trimmed by 2 bases and J by 9 bases, leaving 14 bases between them. This CDR3 is built from 14 residues. Germline-derived CDR1 and CDR2 are LGHDT and YNNKEL (reference sequence). CDR3 region: CASSQPGAGSEQFF. The CDR3 nucleotides are TGTGCCAGCAGCCAACCCGGGGCGGGTAGTGAGCAGTTCTTC.

The chain couples TRBV6-5 to TRBJ1-6, with 7 positions matching TRBD1. This CDR3 has 15 amino acids. With 6 bases clipped from V and 9 bases from J, the junction kept 11 bases outside the gene matches. The germline CDR1 and CDR2 sequences are MNHEY and SVGAGI. The CDR3 spells CASSVPGQPISPLHF. The CDR3 DNA sequence: TGTGCCAGCAGCGTACCGGGACAGCCAATTTCACCCCTCCACTTT.

The chain recombines TRBV11-2 with TRBJ2-7; 15 bases match TRBD2. In germline, CDR1 is SGHAT, CDR2 FQNNGV. V lost 4 bases and J lost 4; bases outside the gene matches: 8. This CDR3 is 17 amino acids long. DNA of the CDR3: TGTGCCAGCAGCTCCGGACTAGCGGGAGGGCGGAGGTACGAGCAGTACTTC. Its translation: CASSSGLAGGRRYEQYF.

The chain uses TRBV7-2 and TRBJ2-5; TRBD1 or TRBD2 may be the D gene (5 bases each). This CDR3 contains 14 residues. Germline loops: CDR1 SGHTA, CDR2 FQGNSA. V was trimmed by 3 bases and J by 7 bases, leaving 15 bases between them. CDR3 amino acids: CASSLGKLRGTQYF. The CDR3 bases are TGTGCCAGCAGCTTGGGGAAGCTGAGGGGGACCCAGTACTTC. Full variable domain (rest looked up from reference TRBV7-2 and TRBJ2-5): GAGVSQSPSNKVTEKGKDVELRCDPISGHTALYWYRQSLGQGLEFLIYFQGNSAPDKSGLPSDRFSAERTGGSVSTLTIQRTQQEDSAVYLCASSLGKLRGTQYFGPGTRLLVL.

J is TRBJ1-2 and V is TRBV5-1; no reliable D call. V was pared by 3 bases and J by 4 bases, with 10 bases between. The CDR3 length is 13 residues. Germline CDR1 and CDR2: SGHRS and YFSETQ. The CDR3 region is CASSSGPLYGYTF. The CDR3 bases are TGCGCCAGCAGCTCCGGGCCACTCTATGGCTACACCTTC. The whole variable domain, remainder taken from reference TRBV5-1 and TRBJ1-2, is KAGVTQTPRYLIKTRGQQVTLSCSPISGHRSVSWYQQTPGQGLQFLFEYFSETQRNKGNFPGRFSGRQFSNSRSEMNVSTLELGDSALYLCASSSGPLYGYTFGSGTRLTVV.

This clone occurred a few times. The chain uses TRBV19 and TRBJ2-5, with a possible D match to TRBD2 (6 bases). Germline V gene lookup returns CDR1 LNHDA and CDR2 SQIVND (reference sequence). This CDR3 has 14 amino acids. Trimming removed 4 bases at V and 4 bases at J, with 13 bases between. CDR3 nucleotides: TGTGCCAGTAGTAATGTGGGGGGACCAGAGACCCAGTACTTC. Its translation: CASSNVGGPETQYF.

The chain combines TRBV19 with TRBJ1-4; D may be TRBD1 (6 bases). V was cut by 8 bases and J by 7 bases, with 17 bases left in between. Germline CDR1 reads LNHDA; CDR2 reads SQIVND (reference sequence). The CDR3 extends over 14 amino acids. CDR3 sequence: CASGDYRGGEKLFF. CDR3 DNA: TGTGCCAGTGGAGATTACAGAGGGGGTGAAAAACTGTTTTTT.

The V and J genes are TRBV15 and TRBJ1-2; the match to TRBD1 covers 9 bases. J gave up 6 bases and V 4 bases, and 6 bases lay outside the gene matches. Germline-derived CDR1 and CDR2 are LNHNV and YYDKDF (reference sequence). The CDR3 is 14 amino acids. Written as DNA, the CDR3 is TGTGCCACCAGCAAAGGACAGGGGATCGATGGCTACACCTTC. Translation gives CATSKGQGIDGYTF.

The V call is TRBV28, the J call TRBJ1-2, with a tentative D call TRBD1 (5 bases). CDR1 and CDR2 from the germline V gene are MDHEN and SYDVKM. V shed 1 base and J shed 5 bases, with 8 bases lying between them. CDR3 length equals 13 residues. In DNA, the CDR3 is TGTGCCAGCAGTTTATCCTCAGGGTATGGCTACACCTTC. Protein sequence: CASSLSSGYGYTF.

This chain uses TRBV28 with TRBJ2-1; TRBD2 agrees at 8 bases. Germline values: CDR1 MDHEN, CDR2 SYDVKM. Trimming removed 5 bases from V and 6 bases from J; junction bases left unmatched: 6. CDR3 length equals 14 residues. CDR3 loop: CASSRGLAGNEQFF. The DNA for the CDR3 is TGTGCCAGCAGTCGTGGGCTAGCGGGCAATGAGCAGTTCTTC.

The V call is TRBV25-1, the J call TRBJ2-5; possibly TRBD2 for D (5 bases). Germline assignment: CDR1 MGHDK and CDR2 SYGVNS. V was shortened by 3 bases and J by 7 bases, with 9 bases between the two germline ends. This CDR3 has 12 amino acids. CDR3 sequence (DNA): TGTGCCAGCAGTGACCCCCGGGGGACCCAGTACTTC. This translates into CASSDPRGTQYF.

The rearrangement uses TRBV6-5 and TRBJ1-6; D call uncertain. Germline-derived CDR1 and CDR2 are MNHEY and SVGAGI. The germline V and J ends were trimmed by 2 bases and 0 bases, with 8 bases remaining between them. The CDR3 extends over 16 amino acids. CDR3 loop: CASSYRVNSYNSPLHF. Written as DNA, the CDR3 is TGTGCCAGCAGTTACCGGGTGAACTCCTATAATTCACCCCTCCACTTT.

The chain carries TRBV9 and TRBJ2-5; 7 bases align to TRBD2. Looked up from germline, CDR1 is SGDLS and CDR2 is YYNGEE. CDR3 length: 15 residues. The junction had 9 bases not matched to a gene; V was cut back by 2 bases and J by 5 bases. The CDR3 DNA reads TGTGCCAGCAGCGTCGGCGGGAGTGCAATCGAGACCCAGTACTTC. As protein: CASSVGGSAIETQYF.

Here the CDR3 reads CASSLDPFTGEQFF. The CDR3 bases are TGTGCCAGCAGCTTAGATCCCTTTACCGGTGAGCAGTTCTTC. The chain has TRBV11-2 and TRBJ2-1; unclear D gene. There are 14 residues in the CDR3. Germline V lookup: CDR1 SGHAT, CDR2 FQNNGV. V shed 0 bases and J shed 9 bases, with 12 bases lying between them.

The chain joins TRBV6-1 to TRBJ2-6; D may be TRBD1 or TRBD2 (5 bases each). Germline V gene data show CDR1 as MNHNS and CDR2 as SASEGT. The CDR3 extends over 15 amino acids. Trimming removed 3 bases from V and 3 bases from J, with 9 bases in between. This CDR3 is CASSDDGGGANVLTF. The DNA of the CDR3 is TGTGCCAGCAGTGATGATGGGGGTGGGGCCAACGTCCTGACTTTC.

This chain connects TRBV27 to TRBJ2-3, with D uncertain. CDR3 length: 12 amino acids. CDR1 and CDR2 (germline): MNHEY, SMNVEV (reference sequence). The germline V and J ends were trimmed by 5 bases and 2 bases, with 5 bases remaining between them. The CDR3 sequence: CASSANTDTQYF. The CDR3 nucleotides read TGTGCCAGCAGTGCTAACACAGATACGCAGTATTTT.

The chain combines TRBV4-3 with TRBJ1-2; D uncertain. V dropped 0 bases and J dropped 4 bases, with 12 bases sitting between them. CDR1 is LGHNA, CDR2 YSLEER, per germline. The CDR3 covers 15 residues. The CDR3 sequence: CASSQDLSAFYGYTF. The DNA for the CDR3 is TGCGCCAGCAGCCAAGATTTGTCAGCCTTCTATGGCTACACCTTC.

CDR3 sequence (DNA): TGTGCCAGCAGCGTAGGAGGGGCCGATTACGAGCAGTACTTC. Translation: CASSVGGADYEQYF. The chain has TRBV9 and TRBJ2-7; D may match TRBD1 or TRBD2 (5 bases each). Germline CDR1 reads SGDLS; CDR2 reads YYNGEE. Trimming removed 0 bases at V and 4 bases at J, with 11 bases between. The CDR3 consists of 14 residues.

The CDR3: CASSLGGQKMHEQYF. The DNA for the CDR3 is TGCGCCAGCAGCTTGGGAGGACAGAAGATGCACGAGCAGTACTTC. The genes are TRBV5-1 and TRBJ2-7; perhaps TRBD1 as D (6 bases). Trimming removed 0 bases from V and 5 bases from J, with 15 bases in between. Germline-derived CDR1 and CDR2 are SGHRS and YFSETQ. CDR3 length: 15 residues.